The 3 T cell receptor beta chains below come from one sample, sequenced in a study of blood T cell repertoires in COVID-19. The assay was immunoSEQ multiplex PCR, and TCRdb's table has in-frame clones only and misses some. The top ten clones hold less than 3% of a sample with roughly 250,000 clones, around 89% of them seen once. Material: PBMCs or T cells enriched from blood (not recorded which). The receptors were gathered from a woman in her forties or fifties who had recovered from COVID-19.

The chain employs TRBV5-4 and TRBJ2-7, with D hard to call. The CDR3 covers 16 residues. CDR1 is SGHNT, CDR2 YYREEE, per germline (reference sequence). V was cut by 1 base and J by 0 bases, with 14 bases left in between. The CDR3 protein is CASSLKSNTYSYEQYF. The CDR3 nucleotides read TGTGCCAGCAGCTTGAAGTCAAATACATACTCCTACGAGCAGTACTTC.

The chain couples TRBV11-2 to TRBJ2-7, with 16 bases that match TRBD2. Losses at the gene ends were 4 bases for V and 1 base for J; bases not matched to a gene: 7. The CDR3 is 18 amino acids. Germline V CDR1 and CDR2: SGHAT, FQNNGV. The CDR3 loop reads CASSSPPGLAGGSYEQYF. CDR3 DNA: TGTGCCAGCAGCTCACCCCCGGGACTAGCGGGAGGGTCCTACGAGCAGTACTTC.

The chain links TRBV6-5 to TRBJ1-2, with D perhaps matching TRBD1 (6 bases). The V and J ends lost 6 bases and 5 bases respectively, with 10 bases between them. The CDR3 loop spans 12 amino acids. The germline V gene has CDR1 MNHEY and CDR2 SVGAGI. The CDR3 DNA follows: TGTGCCAGCAGCTTGACAGGATATGGCTACACCTTC. Amino acids: CASSLTGYGYTF.